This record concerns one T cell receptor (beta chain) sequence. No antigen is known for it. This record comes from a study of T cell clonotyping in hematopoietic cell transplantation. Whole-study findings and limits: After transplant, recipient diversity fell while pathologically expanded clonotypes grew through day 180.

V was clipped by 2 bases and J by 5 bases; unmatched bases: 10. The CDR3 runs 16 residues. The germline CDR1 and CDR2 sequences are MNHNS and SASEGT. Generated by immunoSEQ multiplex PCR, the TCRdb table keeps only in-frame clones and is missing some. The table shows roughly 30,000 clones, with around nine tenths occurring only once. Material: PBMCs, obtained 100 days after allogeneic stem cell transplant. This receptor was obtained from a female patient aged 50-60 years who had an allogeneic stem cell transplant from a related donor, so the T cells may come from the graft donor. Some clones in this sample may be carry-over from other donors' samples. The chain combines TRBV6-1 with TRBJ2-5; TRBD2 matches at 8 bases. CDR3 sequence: CASSESSGSRQETQYF. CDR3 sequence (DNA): TGTGCCAGCAGTGAATCAAGCGGGAGCCGCCAGGAGACCCAGTACTTC.